The 25 T cell receptor beta chains below all came from one sample that was sequenced in a study of control samples from healthy donors and cancer patients. The repertoire was sequenced with immunoSEQ multiplex PCR; TCRdb's copy has only in-frame clones and lacks some. This sample has about 120,000 clones, with approximately 92% found just once. Sequencing was carried out using PBMCs. The receptors were gathered from an elderly man with head and neck cancer.

V usage is TRBV12-5 and J usage is TRBJ2-5; no definite D call. The CDR3 spans 12 residues. Trimming cost V 6 bases and J 6 bases, with 11 bases left between them. Per the germline V gene, CDR1 is LGHNT and CDR2 is FRNRAP. The CDR3 spells CASGHIGQTQYF. The DNA of the CDR3 is TGTGCTAGTGGCCATATCGGACAGACCCAGTACTTC.

This clone was picked up one time. The V and J genes are TRBV21-1 and TRBJ1-1. TRBV21-1 is assigned pseudogene status. The CDR3 spans 16 residues. The DNA of the CDR3 is TGTGCCAGCAGCAAAGTAACTAACAGCCGGAACACTGAAGCTTTCTTT. This codes for CASSKVTNSRNTEAFF.

The CDR3: CASSALPYSGRAETQYF. The CDR3 region has the DNA TGTGCCAGCAGCGCCCTCCCATATTCCGGGAGGGCGGAGACCCAGTACTTC. V is TRBV9 and J is TRBJ2-5; 8 positions agree with TRBD2. With V trimmed by 3 bases and J by 5 bases, 15 bases remained unmatched. This CDR3 has 17 residues. Germline CDR1 reads SGDLS; CDR2 reads YYNGEE.

With respect to this clone: A read error may produce the germline difference seen at one junction end. The rearrangement links TRBV7-7 to TRBJ2-5; the D gene could be TRBD1 or TRBD2 (5 bases each). The CDR3 totals 16 residues. Germline lookup yields CDR1 SSHAT and CDR2 FNYEAQ (reference sequence). Here the CDR3 reads CASSLDGELAGETQYF. The CDR3 DNA follows: TGTGCCAGCAGTTTAGACGGTGAGCTAGCAGGGGAGACCCAGTACTTC.

The chain joins TRBV2 to TRBJ2-7; 7 bases match TRBD2. Losses at the gene ends were 7 bases for V and 5 bases for J; bases not matched to a gene: 8. Germline assignment: CDR1 SNHLY and CDR2 FYNNEI. The CDR3 length is 13 residues. CDR3 sequence: CASMTGGVNEQYF. The CDR3 bases are TGTGCCAGCATGACGGGGGGTGTCAACGAGCAGTACTTC.

The chain recombines TRBV30 with TRBJ2-7; unclear D gene. Looked up from germline, CDR1 is GTSNPN and CDR2 is SVGIG (reference sequence). The V end was cut by 1 base, the J end by 3 bases, with 7 bases between. The CDR3 covers 12 residues. CDR3 DNA: TGTGCCTGGAGTGCCCGTATCTACGAGCAGTACTTC. Amino acid sequence: CAWSARIYEQYF. The full variable domain, with the rest looked up from reference TRBV30 and TRBJ2-7, is SQTIHQWPATLVQPVGSPLSLECTVEGTSNPNLYWYRQAAGRGLQLLFYSVGIGQISSEVPQNLSASRPQDRQFILSSKKLLLSDSGFYLCAWSARIYEQYFGPGTRLTVT.

The chain carries TRBV7-9 and TRBJ1-6; D unresolved. Germline V gives CDR1 SEHNR, CDR2 FQNEAQ (reference sequence). V dropped 3 bases and J dropped 0 bases, with 12 bases sitting between them. The CDR3 extends over 17 amino acids. The CDR3, as DNA: TGTGCCAGCAGCTTTTCTGCAGCACCCTCCTATAATTCACCCCTCCACTTT. Protein sequence: CASSFSAAPSYNSPLHF.

The chain employs TRBV30 and TRBJ1-3; D uncertain. The germline V and J ends were trimmed by 7 bases and 7 bases, with 14 bases remaining between them. The length of the CDR3 is 12 residues. From germline, CDR1 is GTSNPN and CDR2 SVGIG (reference sequence). For the CDR3, the DNA is TGTGCCTCCTCGCGGCTTCGGAACACCATATATTTT. It codes for CASSRLRNTIYF.

The J gene is TRBJ1-1, the V gene TRBV5-1, with D unclear. CDR1 and CDR2 from the germline V gene are SGHRS and YFSETQ. The CDR3 loop spans 15 amino acids. The V gene lost 0 bases and the J gene lost 1 base, with 10 bases spanning the gap. The CDR3 DNA reads as TGCGCCAGCAGCTTGGTTTCAGGTGGGAACACTGAAGCTTTCTTT. Amino acids: CASSLVSGGNTEAFF.

This clone was recorded once. The chain joins TRBV6-5 to TRBJ1-6; D remains ambiguous. CDR3 length: 14 residues. Trimming pared 4 bases from V and 7 bases from J, leaving 11 bases between. Germline CDR1 MNHEY, CDR2 SVGAGI. The CDR3 coding sequence is TGTGCCAGCAGTTCCGACATTCCCAATTCACCCCTCCACTTT. The encoded protein is CASSSDIPNSPLHF.

This rearrangement joins TRBV2 to TRBJ2-7, with TRBD1 matching 7 bases. The CDR3 spans 14 residues. The germline V gene has CDR1 SNHLY and CDR2 FYNNEI. V was clipped by 6 bases and J by 5 bases; unmatched bases: 10. In DNA, the CDR3 is TGTGCCAGCAGCGGGACAGATCAAGAGGACGAGCAGTACTTC. Its protein product is CASSGTDQEDEQYF.

The V gene is TRBV19, the J gene TRBJ2-5, with D perhaps TRBD2 (6 bases). This CDR3 comprises 12 residues. Germline V gene lookup returns CDR1 LNHDA and CDR2 SQIVND (reference sequence). The V end was cut by 10 bases, the J end by 7 bases, with 16 bases between. The CDR3 bases are TGTGCCACCCGGACCTCGGAGGGGACCCAGTACTTC. Protein sequence: CATRTSEGTQYF. Together with reference TRBV19 and TRBJ2-5, the CDR3 gives the full variable domain: DGGITQSPKYLFRKEGQNVTLSCEQNLNHDAMYWYRQDPGQGLRLIYYSQIVNDFQKGDIAEGYSVSREKKESFPLTVTSAQKNPTAFYLCATRTSEGTQYFGPGTRLLVL.

The chain carries TRBV27 and TRBJ1-1; 10 bases align to TRBD1. Germline lookup yields CDR1 MNHEY and CDR2 SMNVEV (reference sequence). This CDR3 has 13 residues. The ends lost 5 bases at V and 10 bases at J; junction bases unmatched: 7. The CDR3 coding sequence is TGTGCCAGCAGTCCCGACAGGGGGCTCGCAGCTTTCTTT. This translates into CASSPDRGLAAFF.

The chain uses TRBV21-1 and TRBJ2-7. TRBV21-1 is described as a pseudogene. The CDR3 consists of 15 residues. Here the CDR3 reads CASSLKLPGHYEQYF. The CDR3 nucleotides read TGTGCCAGCAGCTTAAAACTTCCGGGCCACTACGAGCAGTACTTC.

The rearrangement joins TRBV3-1 (or the pseudogene TRBV3-2) to TRBJ1-5, with a tentative D call TRBD1 (6 bases). This CDR3 comprises 13 residues. V was cut by 5 bases and J by 4 bases, with 9 bases left in between. Germline CDR1 is LGHDT and CDR2 is YNNKEL (reference sequence). Here the CDR3 DNA reads TGTGCCAGCAGCATCGGACAGAATCAGCCCCAGCATTTT. It yields the protein CASSIGQNQPQHF.

In DNA form, the CDR3 reads TGTGCCTTAGGCCCACCTAAACCTCGGGAGACCCAGTACTTC. Protein sequence: CALGPPKPRETQYF. The J gene is TRBJ2-5, the V gene TRBV6-6; D remains ambiguous. The CDR3 runs to 14 residues. Looked up from germline, CDR1 is MNHNY and CDR2 is SVGAGI (reference sequence). The V gene lost 11 bases and the J gene lost 5 bases, with 21 bases spanning the gap.

This CDR3 reads CASSVDRIGNTIYF. The DNA for the CDR3 is TGTGCCAGCAGCGTCGACAGAATAGGAAACACCATATATTTT. The V and J genes are TRBV9 and TRBJ1-3; perhaps TRBD1 as D (5 bases). The germline gives CDR1 SGDLS, CDR2 YYNGEE. The V gene lost 2 bases and the J gene lost 4 bases, with 10 bases spanning the gap. CDR3 size: 14 residues.

This clone was detected only once. This chain connects TRBV6-5 to TRBJ2-7; tentative D call: TRBD2 (5 bases). Trimming stripped 4 bases from V and 2 bases from J, with 6 bases between. CDR3 length: 12 residues. The germline V gene encodes CDR1 MNHEY and CDR2 SVGAGI. This CDR3 reads CASSSGTYEQYF. In DNA, the CDR3 is TGTGCCAGCAGTTCCGGGACCTACGAGCAGTACTTC.

The chain joins TRBV7-2 to TRBJ2-1; TRBD2 matches 9 bases. There are 19 residues in the CDR3. In germline, CDR1 is SGHTA, CDR2 FQGNSA. V dropped 2 bases and J dropped 0; count of bases not matched to a gene: 11. CDR3 protein: CASSLRWSSGDLSYNEQFF. In nucleotides, the CDR3 is TGTGCCAGCAGCTTAAGGTGGTCTAGCGGGGACCTCTCCTACAATGAGCAGTTCTTC.

This clone was picked up one time. The V call is TRBV7-9, the J call TRBJ1-1; D remains ambiguous. V was cut by 3 bases and J by 3 bases, with 14 bases left in between. Germline CDR1 SEHNR, CDR2 FQNEAQ (reference sequence). The CDR3 totals 15 residues. In DNA form, the CDR3 reads TGTGCCAGCAGCTTTCTCTCAGATGGATACACTGAAGCTTTCTTT. Amino acid sequence: CASSFLSDGYTEAFF.

This chain joins TRBV4-3 and TRBJ1-4, with D possibly TRBD1 on 6 matching bases. Germline CDR1 reads LGHNA; CDR2 reads YSLEER. V was shortened by 0 bases and J by 8 bases, with 13 bases between the two germline ends. The length of the CDR3 is 15 residues. This chain's CDR3 is CASSQEQGRYEKLFF. CDR3 DNA: TGCGCCAGCAGCCAAGAACAGGGAAGGTACGAAAAACTGTTTTTT.

V is TRBV12-5 and J is TRBJ2-7; D gene ambiguous. The V and J ends lost 0 bases and 5 bases respectively, with 8 bases between them. Germline V lookup: CDR1 LGHNT, CDR2 FRNRAP. This CDR3 region has 13 residues. CDR3 amino acids: CASGLVSGDEQYF. The CDR3 DNA reads as TGTGCTAGTGGTTTGGTGTCAGGCGACGAGCAGTACTTC.

This clone was observed a handful of times. The V call is TRBV5-1, the J call TRBJ2-1, with TRBD2 matching over 13 bases. The ends lost 6 bases at V and 0 bases at J; junction bases unmatched: 9. The CDR3 runs 18 residues. Germline V lookup: CDR1 SGHRS, CDR2 YFSETQ. Here the CDR3 reads CASIRTSGGLSSYNEQFF. CDR3 in DNA: TGCGCCAGCATCAGGACTAGCGGGGGCCTAAGCTCCTACAATGAGCAGTTCTTC.

The V and J genes are TRBV5-1 and TRBJ2-7; 12 positions agree with TRBD2. With 2 bases clipped from V and 4 bases from J, the junction kept 16 bases outside the gene matches. This CDR3 is 19 amino acids long. Germline loops: CDR1 SGHRS, CDR2 YFSETQ. CDR3 loop: CASSFTQAARLAGDYEQYF. The CDR3 region has the DNA TGCGCCAGCAGCTTTACCCAAGCTGCCCGACTAGCGGGAGATTACGAGCAGTACTTC.

For the CDR3, the DNA is TGCGCCAGCAGTCCCGTGGCTAGCGACCAAAGGGCCCAGTACTTC. Residues: CASSPVASDQRAQYF. The J gene is TRBJ2-5, the V gene TRBV4-1, with D perhaps TRBD2 (6 bases). CDR3 size: 15 residues. The germline CDR1 and CDR2 sequences are MGHRA and YSYEKL. Trimming took off 6 bases at V and 9 bases at J, with 23 bases between the two ends.